Sequencing of this T cell receptor (beta chain) was carried out in a study of vaccination and CD4 T cells after COVID-19. With the Oncomine TCR Beta short-read assay, DNA from cultured CD4+ T cells was sequenced. TCRdb reprocessed the PCR reads with MiXCR, giving one entry per CDR3 protein. Found here are around 13,000 distinct CDR3 sequences, around half of them singletons; the top ten hold 16%. This clonotype was seen just once. Antigen: not known. Treatment here: approximately 9-day PBMC culture with coronavirus spike peptide pools or control peptides (ViraFEST assay). Expansion of antigen-specific T cells with peptide pools by ViraFEST preceded sequencing of TCRs. Once cultured about eleven days, CD4+ T cells underwent isolation by negative selection. The sequencing sample was made of CD4+ T cells from blood, cultured in vitro. The clonotype comes from a human donor who had recovered from COVID-19.

The CDR3, as DNA: TGTGCCAGTAGTATAGCCGGGACAGGGAACACAGATACGCAGTATTTT. It is translated as CASSIAGTGNTDTQYF. This chain uses TRBV19 with TRBJ2-3; TRBD1 matches 9 bases. V lost 1 base, J lost 2 bases, and 4 bases stayed unmatched. The CDR3 covers 16 residues. Germline V gene lookup returns CDR1 LNHDA and CDR2 SQIVND (reference sequence).